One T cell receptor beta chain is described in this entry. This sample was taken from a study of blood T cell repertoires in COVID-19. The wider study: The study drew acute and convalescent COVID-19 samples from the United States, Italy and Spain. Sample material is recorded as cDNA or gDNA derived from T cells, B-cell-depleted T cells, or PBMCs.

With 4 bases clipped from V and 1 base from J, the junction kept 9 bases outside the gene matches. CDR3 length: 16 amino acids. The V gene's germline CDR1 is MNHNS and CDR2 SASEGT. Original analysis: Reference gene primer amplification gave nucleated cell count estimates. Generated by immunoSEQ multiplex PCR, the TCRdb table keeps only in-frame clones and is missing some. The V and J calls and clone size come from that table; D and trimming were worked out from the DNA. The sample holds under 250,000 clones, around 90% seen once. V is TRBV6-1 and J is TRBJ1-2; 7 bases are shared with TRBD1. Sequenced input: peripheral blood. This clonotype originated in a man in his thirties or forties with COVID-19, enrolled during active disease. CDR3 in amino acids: CASSGHRQGFNYGYTF. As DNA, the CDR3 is TGTGCCAGCAGTGGACATAGACAGGGCTTTAACTATGGCTACACCTTC.